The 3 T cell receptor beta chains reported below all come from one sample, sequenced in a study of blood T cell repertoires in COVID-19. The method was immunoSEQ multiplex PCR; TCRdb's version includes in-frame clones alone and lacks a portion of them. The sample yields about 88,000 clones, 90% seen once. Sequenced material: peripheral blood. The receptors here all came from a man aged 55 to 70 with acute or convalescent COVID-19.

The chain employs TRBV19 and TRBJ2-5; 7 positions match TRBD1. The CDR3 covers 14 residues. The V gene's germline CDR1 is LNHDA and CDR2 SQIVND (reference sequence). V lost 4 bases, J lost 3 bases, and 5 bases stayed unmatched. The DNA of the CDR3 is TGTGCCAGTAGTAAGACAGGGCTGGAAGAGACCCAGTACTTC. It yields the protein CASSKTGLEETQYF.

Written as DNA, the CDR3 is TGCAGTGCTAGTGAGTGGGGCTTTCAAGAGACCCAGTACTTC. It is translated as CSASEWGFQETQYF. The chain uses TRBV20-1 and TRBJ2-5, with D possibly TRBD1 on 5 matching bases. Looked up from germline, CDR1 is DFQATT and CDR2 is SNEGSKA (reference sequence). Trimming took 3 bases from V and 2 from J, leaving 13 bases between them. This CDR3 is 14 amino acids long.

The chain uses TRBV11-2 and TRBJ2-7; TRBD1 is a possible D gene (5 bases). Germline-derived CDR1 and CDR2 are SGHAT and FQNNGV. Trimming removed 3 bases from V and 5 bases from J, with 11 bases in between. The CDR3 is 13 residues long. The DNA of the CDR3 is TGTGCCAGCAGCTTGGGCAGGGAAGACGAGCAGTACTTC. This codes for CASSLGREDEQYF.